The 11 T cell receptor beta chains below were found in one sample sequenced in a study of blood T cell repertoires in COVID-19. Assay: immunoSEQ multiplex PCR; the TCRdb copy retains only in-frame clones and omits some. The table has some 200,000 clones, around 90% seen once. The source material was peripheral blood. The receptors stem from a man aged 35-49 years with active or convalescent COVID-19.

The V and J genes are TRBV5-4 and TRBJ1-1; no clear D. V lost 0 bases and J lost 5, with 17 bases in between. The CDR3 is 16 amino acids. Germline V gene data show CDR1 as SGHNT and CDR2 as YYREEE (reference sequence). In nucleotides, the CDR3 is TGTGCCAGCAGCTTGGGTATACTTAACGCGGGGACTGAAGCTTTCTTT. It is translated as CASSLGILNAGTEAFF. The whole variable domain, filled in from reference TRBV5-4 and TRBJ1-1, reads ETGVTQSPTHLIKTRGQQVTLRCSSQSGHNTVSWYQQALGQGPQFIFQYYREEENGRGNFPPRFSGLQFPNYSSELNVNALELDDSALYLCASSLGILNAGTEAFFGQGTRLTVV.

V and J are TRBV27 and TRBJ1-4, with 9 bases identical to TRBD1. CDR3 length equals 14 residues. J lost 6 bases, V lost 7 bases, and 6 bases had no gene match. Germline CDR1 MNHEY, CDR2 SMNVEV (reference sequence). CDR3 DNA sequence: TGTGCCAGCAAAGGGACAGGGTATGATGAAAAACTGTTTTTT. The encoded protein is CASKGTGYDEKLFF. Full variable domain (rest looked up from reference TRBV27 and TRBJ1-4): EAQVTQNPRYLITVTGKKLTVTCSQNMNHEYMSWYRQDPGLGLRQIYYSMNVEVTDKGDVPEGYKVSRKEKRNFPLILESPSPNQTSLYFCASKGTGYDEKLFFGSGTQLSVL.

This rearrangement joins TRBV6-5 to TRBJ2-1; D unclear. V gave up 2 bases and J gave up 8 bases, with 10 bases separating them. Germline loops: CDR1 MNHEY, CDR2 SVGAGI. The CDR3 is 13 residues long. The CDR3 nucleotides read TGTGCCAGCAGTTACCCCGGCGGCCATGAGCAGTTCTTC. This sequence encodes CASSYPGGHEQFF.

This sequence joins TRBV3-1 (or the pseudogene TRBV3-2) and TRBJ1-2, with D possibly TRBD1 on 5 matching bases. The CDR3 runs 11 residues. V lost 3 bases and J lost 8, with 7 bases in between. Germline CDR1 and CDR2: LGHDT and YNNKEL (reference sequence). The CDR3 sequence: CASSQDNGYTF. In DNA, the CDR3 is TGTGCCAGCAGCCAGGACAACGGCTACACCTTC.

The J gene is TRBJ2-7, the V gene TRBV27, with 7 nucleotides matching TRBD1. The CDR3 consists of 15 residues. CDR1 is MNHEY, CDR2 SMNVEV, per germline (reference sequence). The trim removed 7 bases at V and 2 bases at J, leaving 11 bases unmatched. The CDR3 coding sequence is TGTGCCAGCAAAAAAGACAGGGACCTGACCTACGAGCAGTACTTC. Translation gives CASKKDRDLTYEQYF.

The V call is TRBV20-1, the J call TRBJ1-1, with a possible D match to TRBD1 (5 bases). Trimming took off 3 bases at V and 1 base at J, with 21 bases between the two ends. The CDR3 consists of 17 residues. Germline CDR1 is DFQATT and CDR2 is SNEGSKA (reference sequence). The chain's CDR3 is CSASFALQGLRNTEAFF. CDR3 nucleotides: TGCAGTGCTAGTTTTGCCCTCCAGGGACTTAGGAACACTGAAGCTTTCTTT.

The rearrangement joins TRBV19 to TRBJ1-3, with D perhaps matching TRBD1 (5 bases). The CDR3 totals 14 residues. Germline V lookup: CDR1 LNHDA, CDR2 SQIVND (reference sequence). Trimming left V 10 bases short and J 2 bases short, with 15 bases between. CDR3 DNA: TGTGCCACCCGACCCGGGGGGGCTGGAAACACCATATATTTT. This codes for CATRPGGAGNTIYF.

The chain recombines TRBV19 with TRBJ2-1, with D uncertain. Deletions cut 5 bases from V and 0 bases from J, with 11 bases between. In germline, CDR1 is LNHDA, CDR2 SQIVND (reference sequence). This CDR3 is built from 15 residues. The chain's CDR3 is CASSLMLDSYNEQFF. CDR3 DNA: TGTGCCAGTAGTCTGATGCTAGACTCCTACAATGAGCAGTTCTTC.

J is TRBJ2-7 and V is TRBV28; 8 bases align to TRBD1. The CDR3 is 14 amino acids. Losses at the gene ends were 4 bases for V and 2 bases for J; bases not matched to a gene: 4. Germline CDR1 is MDHEN and CDR2 is SYDVKM. The CDR3 DNA reads as TGTGCCAGCAGTTCGCAGGGGGCGCCCTACGAGCAGTACTTC. Protein product: CASSSQGAPYEQYF.

The chain links TRBV28 to TRBJ1-1; the D gene is possibly TRBD1 (6 bases). Germline V gene data show CDR1 as MDHEN and CDR2 as SYDVKM. V was shortened by 3 bases and J by 1 base, with 12 bases between the two germline ends. The CDR3 runs to 15 residues. The CDR3 coding sequence is TGTGCCAGCAGTTTTGGACAGCCTGGGAACACTGAAGCTTTCTTT. Translated, it gives CASSFGQPGNTEAFF.

This clone was seen a handful of times. The chain carries TRBV5-6 and TRBJ1-1; TRBD1 matches at 10 bases. With 3 bases clipped from V and 2 bases from J, the junction kept 4 bases outside the gene matches. This CDR3 comprises 15 residues. Germline V CDR1 and CDR2: SGHDT, YYEEEE. The CDR3 spells CASSSDRGRNTEAFF. The CDR3 DNA follows: TGTGCCAGCAGCTCCGACAGGGGGCGTAACACTGAAGCTTTCTTT.